The clone carrying this T cell receptor (beta chain) was recorded a few times. This CDR3 has 13 residues. Germline V gene data show CDR1 as MGHDK and CDR2 as SYGVNS. Trimming stripped 4 bases from V and 4 bases from J, with 10 bases between. These data are taken from a study of blood T cells in healthy people across ages. A second roughly 6 to 12 cycle PCR used barcoded and J-beta primers. MiXCR, run by TCRdb on the 5' RACE reads, gives a single entry per CDR3 protein. This table has around 1,700,000 distinct CDR3 sequences, over 25% appearing once. Sequencing was performed on blood. The receptor comes from a woman in her twenties or thirties in good health. The rearrangement uses TRBV25-1 and TRBJ1-2; no reliable D call. The CDR3 reads CASSVWESYGYTF. CDR3 nucleotides: TGTGCCAGCAGTGTTTGGGAATCCTATGGCTACACCTTC.